This T cell receptor (beta chain) originates from a study of T cell repertoires in cytomegalovirus infection. Study at large: Matching HLA type and CMV infection were both indicated by public TCR beta signatures.

This clonotype was counted a few times. No antigen is known for it. Findings and limits, study-wide: HLA-C-restricted, CMV-specific TCR beta clonotypes were dominant ex vivo. CMV carriers with the relevant HLA were identified by cumulative public TCR beta family frequency.

TCRdb called the reads again in MiXCR, with one record for every CDR3 protein. This table holds 650,000 to 900,000 distinct CDR3 sequences, 30% to 35% found once. The source is a human donor in good health (CMV status not recorded). Some clones in this sample may be carry-over from other donors' samples. This material consisted of cultured CD8+ T cells from PBMCs, taken from culture after CMV antigen stimulation.

DNA for the CDR3: TGTGCCAGTAGTATAGGGGTCCAGAAAGGGCCAGGAGGCTACACCTTC. It specifies CASSIGVQKGPGGYTF. The chain links TRBV19 to TRBJ1-2; no firm D call. The ends were cut back, 1 base at V and 8 bases at J, with 20 bases in the middle. Germline loops: CDR1 LNHDA, CDR2 SQIVND (reference sequence). This CDR3 has 16 amino acids.